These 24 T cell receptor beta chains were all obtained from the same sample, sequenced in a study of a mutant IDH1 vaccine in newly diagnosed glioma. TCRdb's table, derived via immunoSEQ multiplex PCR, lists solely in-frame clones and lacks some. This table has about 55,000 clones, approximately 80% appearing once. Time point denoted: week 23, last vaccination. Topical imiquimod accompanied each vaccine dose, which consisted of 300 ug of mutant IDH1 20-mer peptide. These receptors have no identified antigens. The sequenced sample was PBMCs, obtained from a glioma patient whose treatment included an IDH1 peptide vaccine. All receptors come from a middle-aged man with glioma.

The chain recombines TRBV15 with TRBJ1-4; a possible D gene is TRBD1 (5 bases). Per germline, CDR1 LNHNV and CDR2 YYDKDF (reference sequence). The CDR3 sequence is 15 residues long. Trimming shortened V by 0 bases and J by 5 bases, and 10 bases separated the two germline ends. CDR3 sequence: CATSRDSGRNEKLFF. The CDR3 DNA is TGTGCCACCAGCAGAGATTCAGGGCGGAATGAAAAACTGTTTTTT.

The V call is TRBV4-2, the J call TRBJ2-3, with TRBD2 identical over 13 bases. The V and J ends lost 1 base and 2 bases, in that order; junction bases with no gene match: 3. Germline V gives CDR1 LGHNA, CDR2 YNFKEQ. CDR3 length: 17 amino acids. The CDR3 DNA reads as TGTGCCAGCAGCCAAGTACTAGCGGGGGGGCCCACAGATACGCAGTATTTT. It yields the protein CASSQVLAGGPTDTQYF.

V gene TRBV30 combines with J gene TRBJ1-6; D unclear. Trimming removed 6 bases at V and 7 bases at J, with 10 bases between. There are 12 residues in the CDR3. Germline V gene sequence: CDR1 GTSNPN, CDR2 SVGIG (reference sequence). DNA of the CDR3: TGTGCCTGCCTGGGGTTAAATTCACCCCTCCACTTT. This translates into CACLGLNSPLHF.

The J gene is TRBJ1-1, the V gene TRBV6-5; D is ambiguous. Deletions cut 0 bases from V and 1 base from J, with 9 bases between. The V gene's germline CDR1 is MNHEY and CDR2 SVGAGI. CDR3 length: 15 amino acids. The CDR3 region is CASSYSASGNTEAFF. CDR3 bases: TGTGCCAGCAGTTACTCGGCCAGTGGGAACACTGAAGCTTTCTTT.

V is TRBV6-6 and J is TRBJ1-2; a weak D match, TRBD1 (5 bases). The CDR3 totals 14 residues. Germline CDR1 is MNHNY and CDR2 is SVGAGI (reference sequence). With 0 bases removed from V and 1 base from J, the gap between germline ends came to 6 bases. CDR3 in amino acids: CASSYSGGNYGYTF. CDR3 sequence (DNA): TGTGCCAGCAGTTACTCCGGGGGTAACTATGGCTACACCTTC.

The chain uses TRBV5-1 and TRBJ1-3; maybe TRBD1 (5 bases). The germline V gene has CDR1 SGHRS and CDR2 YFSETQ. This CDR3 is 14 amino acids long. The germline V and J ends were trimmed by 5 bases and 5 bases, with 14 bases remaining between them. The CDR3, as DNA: TGCGCCAGCAGTCCCGGGACCCAAAGAAACACCATATATTTT. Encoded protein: CASSPGTQRNTIYF.

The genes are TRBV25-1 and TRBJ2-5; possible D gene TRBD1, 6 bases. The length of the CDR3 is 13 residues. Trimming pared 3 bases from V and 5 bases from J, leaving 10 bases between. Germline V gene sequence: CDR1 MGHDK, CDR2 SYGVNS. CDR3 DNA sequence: TGTGCCAGCAGTGACGCTCAGGGGGAGACCCAGTACTTC. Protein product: CASSDAQGETQYF. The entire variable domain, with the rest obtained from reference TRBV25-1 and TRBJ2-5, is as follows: EADIYQTPRYLVIGTGKKITLECSQTMGHDKMYWYQQDPGMELHLIHYSYGVNSTEKGDLSSESTVSRIRTEHFPLTLESARPSHTSQYLCASSDAQGETQYFGPGTRLLVL.

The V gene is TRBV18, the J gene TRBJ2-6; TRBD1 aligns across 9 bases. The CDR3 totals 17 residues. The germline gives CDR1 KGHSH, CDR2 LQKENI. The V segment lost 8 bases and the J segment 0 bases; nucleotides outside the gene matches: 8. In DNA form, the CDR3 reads TGTGCCAGCACCGGACAGGGGCGGAGCTCTGGGGCCAACGTCCTGACTTTC. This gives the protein CASTGQGRSSGANVLTF.

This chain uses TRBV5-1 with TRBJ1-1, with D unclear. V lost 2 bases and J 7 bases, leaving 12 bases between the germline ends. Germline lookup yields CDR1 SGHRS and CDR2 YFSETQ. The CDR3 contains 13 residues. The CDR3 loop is CASSFGGRSEAFF. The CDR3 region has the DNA TGCGCCAGCAGCTTCGGAGGGAGAAGTGAAGCTTTCTTT.

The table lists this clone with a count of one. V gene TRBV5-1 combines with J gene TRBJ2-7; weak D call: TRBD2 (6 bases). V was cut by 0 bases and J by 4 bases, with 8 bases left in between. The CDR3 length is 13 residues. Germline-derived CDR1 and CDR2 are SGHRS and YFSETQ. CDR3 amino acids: CASSLVRGYEQYF. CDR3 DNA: TGCGCCAGCAGCTTGGTGCGGGGATACGAGCAGTACTTC.

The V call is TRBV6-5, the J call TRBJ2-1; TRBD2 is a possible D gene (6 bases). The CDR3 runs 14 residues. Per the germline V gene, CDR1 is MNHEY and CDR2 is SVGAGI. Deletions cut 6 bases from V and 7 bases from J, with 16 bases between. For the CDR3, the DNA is TGTGCCAGCAGACCGCGGGGACCAGGAAATGAGCAGTTCTTC. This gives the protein CASRPRGPGNEQFF.

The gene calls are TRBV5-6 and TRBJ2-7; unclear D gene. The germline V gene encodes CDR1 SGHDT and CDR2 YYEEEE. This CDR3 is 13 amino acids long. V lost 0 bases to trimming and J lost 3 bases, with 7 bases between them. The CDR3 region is CASSLEASYEQYF. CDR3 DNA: TGTGCCAGCAGCTTGGAGGCCAGCTACGAGCAGTACTTC.

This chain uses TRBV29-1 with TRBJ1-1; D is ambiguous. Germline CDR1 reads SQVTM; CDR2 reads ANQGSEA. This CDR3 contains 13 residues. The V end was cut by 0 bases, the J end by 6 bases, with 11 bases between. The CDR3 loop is CSVEDQKDAEAFF. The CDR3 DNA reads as TGCAGCGTTGAAGATCAGAAGGACGCTGAAGCTTTCTTT. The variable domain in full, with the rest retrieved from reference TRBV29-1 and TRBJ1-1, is SAVISQKPSRDICQRGTSLTIQCQVDSQVTMMFWYRQQPGQSLTLIATANQGSEATYESGFVIDKFPISRPNLTFSTLTVSNMSPEDSSIYLCSVEDQKDAEAFFGQGTRLTVV.

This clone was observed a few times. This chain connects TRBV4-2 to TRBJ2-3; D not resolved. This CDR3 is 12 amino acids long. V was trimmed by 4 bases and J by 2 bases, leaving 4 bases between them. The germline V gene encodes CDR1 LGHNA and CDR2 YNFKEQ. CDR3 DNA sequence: TGTGCCAGCAGCCCGGACACAGATACGCAGTATTTT. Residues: CASSPDTDTQYF.

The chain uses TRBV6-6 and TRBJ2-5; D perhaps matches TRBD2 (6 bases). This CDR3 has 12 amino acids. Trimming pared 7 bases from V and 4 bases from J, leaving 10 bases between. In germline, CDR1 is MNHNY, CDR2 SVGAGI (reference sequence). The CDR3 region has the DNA TGTGCCAGCAAGGAGGGAGGAGAGACCCAGTACTTC. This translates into CASKEGGETQYF.

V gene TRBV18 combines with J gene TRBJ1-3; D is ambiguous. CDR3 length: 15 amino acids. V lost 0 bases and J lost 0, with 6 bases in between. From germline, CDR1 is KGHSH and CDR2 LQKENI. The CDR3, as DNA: TGTGCCAGCTCACCACCGGTTTACTCTGGAAACACCATATATTTT. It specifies CASSPPVYSGNTIYF. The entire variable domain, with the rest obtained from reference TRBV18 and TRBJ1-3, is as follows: NAGVMQNPRHLVRRRGQEARLRCSPMKGHSHVYWYRQLPEEGLKFMVYLQKENIIDESGMPKERFSAEFPKEGPSILRIQQVVRGDSAAYFCASSPPVYSGNTIYFGEGSWLTVV.

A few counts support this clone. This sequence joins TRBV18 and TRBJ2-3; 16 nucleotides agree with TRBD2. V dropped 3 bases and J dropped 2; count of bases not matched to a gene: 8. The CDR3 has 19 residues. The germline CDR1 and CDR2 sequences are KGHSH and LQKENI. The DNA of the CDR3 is TGTGCCAGCTCACCGGGACTAGCGGGGGGGCCTCCCTTCACAGATACGCAGTATTTT. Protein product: CASSPGLAGGPPFTDTQYF. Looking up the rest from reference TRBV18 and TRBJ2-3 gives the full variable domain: NAGVMQNPRHLVRRRGQEARLRCSPMKGHSHVYWYRQLPEEGLKFMVYLQKENIIDESGMPKERFSAEFPKEGPSILRIQQVVRGDSAAYFCASSPGLAGGPPFTDTQYFGPGTRLTVL.

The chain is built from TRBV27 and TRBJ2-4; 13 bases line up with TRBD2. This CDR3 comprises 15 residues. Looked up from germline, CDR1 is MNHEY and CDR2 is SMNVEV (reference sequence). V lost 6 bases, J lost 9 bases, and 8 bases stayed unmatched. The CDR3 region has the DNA TGTGCCAGCAGCCCCACTAGCGGGGGGGCCCCCATTCAGTACTTC. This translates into CASSPTSGGAPIQYF.

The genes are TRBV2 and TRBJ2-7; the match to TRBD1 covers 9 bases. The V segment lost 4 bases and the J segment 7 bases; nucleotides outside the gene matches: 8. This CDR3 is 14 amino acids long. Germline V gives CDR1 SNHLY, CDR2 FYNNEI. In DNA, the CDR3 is TGTGCCAGCAGTGTCGGGACAGGGTGGGTGGAGCAGTACTTC. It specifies CASSVGTGWVEQYF. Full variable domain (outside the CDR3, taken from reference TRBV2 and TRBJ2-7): EPEVTQTPSHQVTQMGQEVILRCVPISNHLYFYWYRQILGQKVEFLVSFYNNEISEKSEIFDDQFSVERPDGSNFTLKIRSTKLEDSAMYFCASSVGTGWVEQYFGPGTRLTVT.

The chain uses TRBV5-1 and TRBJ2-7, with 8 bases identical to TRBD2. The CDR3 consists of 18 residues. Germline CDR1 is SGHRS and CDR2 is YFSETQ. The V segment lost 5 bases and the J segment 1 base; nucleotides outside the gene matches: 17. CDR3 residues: CASRSGEVAGSRSYEQYF. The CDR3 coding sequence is TGCGCCAGCAGATCCGGGGAAGTAGCGGGATCCAGATCCTACGAGCAGTACTTC. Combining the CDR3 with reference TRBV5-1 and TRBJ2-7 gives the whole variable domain KAGVTQTPRYLIKTRGQQVTLSCSPISGHRSVSWYQQTPGQGLQFLFEYFSETQRNKGNFPGRFSGRQFSNSRSEMNVSTLELGDSALYLCASRSGEVAGSRSYEQYFGPGTRLTVT.

Here the CDR3 reads CASSNGTGVSPLHF. In nucleotides, the CDR3 is TGTGCCAGCTCAAATGGGACAGGGGTCTCACCCCTCCACTTT. The chain recombines TRBV18 with TRBJ1-6; TRBD1 aligns across 10 bases. J was trimmed by 10 bases and V by 5 bases; bases with no gene match: 5. There are 14 residues in the CDR3. Germline loops: CDR1 KGHSH, CDR2 LQKENI.

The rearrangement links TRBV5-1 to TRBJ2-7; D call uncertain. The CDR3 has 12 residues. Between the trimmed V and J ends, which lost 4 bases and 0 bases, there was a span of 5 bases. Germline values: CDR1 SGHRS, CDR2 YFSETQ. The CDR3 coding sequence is TGCGCCAGCAGCAAAAACTCCTACGAGCAGTACTTC. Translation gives CASSKNSYEQYF.

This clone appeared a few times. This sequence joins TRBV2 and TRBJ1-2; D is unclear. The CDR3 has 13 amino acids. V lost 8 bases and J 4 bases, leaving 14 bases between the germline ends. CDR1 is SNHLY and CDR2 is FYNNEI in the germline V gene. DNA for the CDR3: TGTGCCAGCCATCCGTCCCCCGTCTATGGCTACACCTTC. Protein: CASHPSPVYGYTF.

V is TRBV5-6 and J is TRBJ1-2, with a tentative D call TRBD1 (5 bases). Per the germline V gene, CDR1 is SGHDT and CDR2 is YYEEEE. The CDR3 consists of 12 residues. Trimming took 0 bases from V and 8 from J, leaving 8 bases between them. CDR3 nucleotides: TGTGCCAGCAGCTTGGGGGGCCGGGGCTACACCTTC. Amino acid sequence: CASSLGGRGYTF.